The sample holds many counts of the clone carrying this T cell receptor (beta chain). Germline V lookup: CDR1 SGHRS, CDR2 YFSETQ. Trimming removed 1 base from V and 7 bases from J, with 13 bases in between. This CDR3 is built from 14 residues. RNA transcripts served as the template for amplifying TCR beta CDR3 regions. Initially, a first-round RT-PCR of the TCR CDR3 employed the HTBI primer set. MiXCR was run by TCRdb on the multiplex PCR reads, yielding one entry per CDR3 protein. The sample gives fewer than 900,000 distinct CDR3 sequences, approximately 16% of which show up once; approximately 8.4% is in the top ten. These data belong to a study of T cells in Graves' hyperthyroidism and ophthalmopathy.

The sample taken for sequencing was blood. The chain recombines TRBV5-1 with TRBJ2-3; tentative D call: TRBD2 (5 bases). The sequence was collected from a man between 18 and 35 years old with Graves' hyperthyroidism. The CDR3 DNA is TGCGCCAGCAGCTTGAGCCTAGCCGGCCATACGCAGTATTTT. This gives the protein CASSLSLAGHTQYF.